The 18 T cell receptor beta chains given below trace back to one sample, sequenced in a study of neurological immune-mediated disorders. MiXCR, applied by TCRdb to the 5' RACE reads, yields one record per CDR3 protein. The sample shows some 20,000 distinct CDR3 sequences, roughly 15% of them seen only once. Sequences were obtained from CD4+ T cells from blood. The receptors were sampled from an older woman with HTLV-1-associated myelopathy (HAM/TSP).

This clonotype ranks as medium-sized. This chain links TRBV7-9 with TRBJ1-4; no firm D call. From germline, CDR1 is SEHNR and CDR2 FQNEAQ (reference sequence). Trimming stripped 1 base from V and 5 bases from J, with 8 bases between. The CDR3 runs 14 residues. DNA of the CDR3: TGTGCCAGCAGCTTAGGCCGTTTAAATGAAAAACTGTTTTTT. As protein: CASSLGRLNEKLFF.

This clonotype was counted many times. The genes are TRBV7-2 and TRBJ2-3, with 7 bases fitting TRBD1. V trimming: 5 bases; J trimming: 6 bases; junction bases outside the gene matches: 5. This CDR3 has 13 residues. Germline assignment: CDR1 SGHTA and CDR2 FQGNSA. CDR3 DNA sequence: TGTGCCAGCAGCCCGACAGGGCCCGATACGCAGTATTTT. Its protein is CASSPTGPDTQYF.

This clonotype turned up a few times. This chain links TRBV7-2 with TRBJ1-6, with D unresolved. V was clipped by 5 bases and J by 0 bases, with 5 bases between them. The CDR3 contains 14 residues. Germline loops: CDR1 SGHTA, CDR2 FQGNSA. The CDR3 sequence: CASSESSYNSPLHF. CDR3 DNA sequence: TGTGCCAGCAGCGAAAGCTCCTATAATTCACCCCTCCACTTT. The entire variable domain, with the rest obtained from reference TRBV7-2 and TRBJ1-6, is as follows: GAGVSQSPSNKVTEKGKDVELRCDPISGHTALYWYRQSLGQGLEFLIYFQGNSAPDKSGLPSDRFSAERTGGSVSTLTIQRTQQEDSAVYLCASSESSYNSPLHFGNGTRLTVT.

This sequence joins TRBV20-1 and TRBJ2-3; 13 positions match TRBD2. This CDR3 region has 15 residues. V shed 5 bases, J shed 6 bases, and the junction held 8 bases outside the gene matches. Germline-derived CDR1 and CDR2 are DFQATT and SNEGSKA (reference sequence). The DNA of the CDR3 is TGCAGTGCTTCCGGGACTAGCGGGGCTGCGGATACGCAGTATTTT. It yields the protein CSASGTSGAADTQYF.

This clonotype was recorded many times. The chain is built from TRBV6-5 and TRBJ2-3, with TRBD2 matching 9 bases. The J segment lost 0 bases and the V segment lost 3 bases, leaving 4 bases of the junction unmatched. Germline-derived CDR1 and CDR2 are MNHEY and SVGAGI. This CDR3 is built from 16 residues. The CDR3 loop is CASSYEAGGSTDTQYF. CDR3 nucleotides: TGTGCCAGCAGTTATGAAGCGGGGGGAAGCACAGATACGCAGTATTTT.

V is TRBV29-1 and J is TRBJ2-6; possible D gene TRBD1, 5 bases. The CDR3 is made up of 15 amino acids. V was shortened by 3 bases and J by 0 bases, with 9 bases between the two germline ends. Germline lookup yields CDR1 SQVTM and CDR2 ANQGSEA. The DNA of the CDR3 is TGCAGCGTTGAGGGGCCCGGCTCTGGGGCCAACGTCCTGACTTTC. This encodes CSVEGPGSGANVLTF.

As to this clonotype: The DNA is omitted, as the CDR3 cannot be located on it reliably, and the CDR3 follows TCRdb's listing. This sequence joins TRBV5-1 and TRBJ2-3; TRBD2, the table's D call, lacks a check against the DNA. From germline, CDR1 is SGHRS and CDR2 YFSETQ. The CDR3 is 22 amino acids in total, end residues counted. The CDR3 region is CASSFYICSARGGGGGTDTQYF.

This clonotype was recorded at least ten times. The chain employs TRBV20-1 and TRBJ1-1; D ambiguous. This CDR3 is built from 10 residues. V was shortened by 4 bases and J by 8 bases, with 8 bases between the two germline ends. Germline CDR1 DFQATT, CDR2 SNEGSKA (reference sequence). CDR3 in amino acids: CSAKSREAFF. CDR3 bases: TGCAGTGCTAAGTCCCGGGAAGCTTTCTTT.

This clonotype has a count of ten or more. This chain joins TRBV5-1 and TRBJ2-1; TRBD1 agrees at 8 bases. The CDR3 consists of 14 residues. J lost 6 bases, V lost 2 bases, and 4 bases had no gene match. Germline V lookup: CDR1 SGHRS, CDR2 YFSETQ. CDR3 protein: CASSFQGAGNEQFF. Written as DNA, the CDR3 is TGCGCCAGCAGCTTTCAGGGGGCAGGCAATGAGCAGTTCTTC.

The sample holds many counts of this clonotype. This chain joins TRBV14 and TRBJ2-1; D may correspond to TRBD1 or TRBD2 (6 bases each). Germline V CDR1 and CDR2: SGHDN, FVKESK. The CDR3 contains 17 residues. Trimming left V 3 bases short and J 2 bases short, with 17 bases between. The CDR3 spells CASSHLIGGGPYNEQFF. CDR3 bases: TGTGCCAGCAGCCATCTTATCGGAGGGGGGCCCTACAATGAGCAGTTCTTC.

This clonotype was found many times. This rearrangement joins TRBV20-1 to TRBJ1-5, with D tentatively TRBD1 (5 bases). CDR3 length: 13 residues. CDR1 and CDR2 from the germline V gene are DFQATT and SNEGSKA (reference sequence). V was trimmed by 1 base and J by 6 bases, leaving 10 bases between them. The CDR3 spells CSARAGSSQPQHF. The CDR3 nucleotides read TGCAGTGCTAGAGCAGGGTCGAGTCAGCCCCAGCATTTT.

This clonotype was counted at least ten times. Germline and junction disagree at one end, which may indicate a read error. V gene TRBV5-5 combines with J gene TRBJ1-2; TRBD1 matches 9 bases. The CDR3 has 14 residues. Looked up from germline, CDR1 is SGHKS and CDR2 is YYEKEE (reference sequence). The CDR3 loop is CASSLEQGATGFGF. The CDR3 region has the DNA TGTGCCAGCAGCTTGGAACAGGGGGCTACCGGATTCGGGTTC.

This clonotype was detected many times. J is TRBJ2-7 and V is TRBV3-1; D may be TRBD2 (8 bases). The CDR3 runs 15 residues. With 4 bases removed from V and 2 bases from J, the gap between germline ends came to 15 bases. From germline, CDR1 is LGHDT and CDR2 YNNKEL (reference sequence). In nucleotides, the CDR3 is TGTGCCAGCAGCCCTCGGGAGGGACAGACCTACGAGCAGTACTTC. Translating it yields CASSPREGQTYEQYF.

This clonotype has ten or more counts. This sequence joins TRBV5-1 and TRBJ2-2; D uncertain. The V end lost 0 bases, the J end lost 6 bases, and 6 bases lay between the germline ends. The germline V gene encodes CDR1 SGHRS and CDR2 YFSETQ. The CDR3 is made up of 13 amino acids. The CDR3 spells CASSLEFSGELFF. The CDR3, as DNA: TGCGCCAGCAGCTTGGAATTTTCCGGGGAGCTGTTTTTT.

This clonotype was observed at least ten times. The rearrangement links TRBV7-8 to TRBJ1-1; unclear D gene. V lost 5 bases, J lost 1 base, and 11 bases lay in between. CDR1 is SGHVS, CDR2 FQNEAQ, per germline. The CDR3 consists of 14 residues. CDR3: CASSRRIKNTEAFF. The CDR3 nucleotides read TGTGCCAGCAGCCGCCGTATTAAGAACACTGAAGCTTTCTTT. Full variable domain (rest looked up from reference TRBV7-8 and TRBJ1-1): GAGVSQSPRYKVAKRGQDVALRCDPISGHVSLFWYQQALGQGPEFLTYFQNEAQLDKSGLPSDRFFAERPEGSVSTLKIQRTQQEDSAVYLCASSRRIKNTEAFFGQGTRLTVV.

This clonotype was observed many times. V usage is TRBV7-2 and J usage is TRBJ2-4; 16 bases are shared with TRBD2. The V gene's germline CDR1 is SGHTA and CDR2 FQGNSA. V was pared by 5 bases and J by 8 bases, with 6 bases of the junction left unmatched. The CDR3 has 16 residues. The CDR3 sequence is CASSRGLAGGWDIQYF. The CDR3 DNA reads TGTGCCAGCAGCAGGGGACTAGCGGGGGGGTGGGACATTCAGTACTTC.

The sample holds many counts of this clonotype. V usage is TRBV21-1 and J usage is TRBJ2-7; TRBD1 was called by the table and not checked on the DNA. TRBV21-1 is described as a pseudogene. This CDR3 is 16 amino acids long. The CDR3 spells CASSKVGGRPAYEQYF. In nucleotides, the CDR3 is TGTGCCAGCAGCAAAGTTGGGGGGCGCCCGGCCTACGAGCAGTACTTC.

Comment on this clonotype: One end of the junction is discordant with germline, which a read error may explain. This rearrangement joins TRBV12-3 or TRBV12-4 to TRBJ2-1, with D perhaps TRBD2 (5 bases). CDR3 size: 12 residues. CDR3 loop: CASRPTAGEQFF. Written as DNA, the CDR3 is TGTGCCAGCAGACCTACGGCGGGTGAGCAGTTCTTT.